This T cell receptor (beta chain) derives from a study of blood T cell repertoires in COVID-19. This CDR3 spans 12 amino acids. The ends were cut back, 7 bases at V and 4 bases at J, with 10 bases in the middle. Germline V gene lookup returns CDR1 MNHEY and CDR2 SVGAGI. As processed by the authors: Amplification of reference gene primers provided the estimated nucleated cell counts. Libraries were prepared by immunoSEQ multiplex PCR; TCRdb keeps only in-frame clonotypes and omits some of them. V, J and clone size are those of that table, while D and trimming were read from the DNA. The sample shows around 210,000 clones, over 75% of them seen only once. Those enrolled in Seattle joined during active infection and were followed longitudinally afterward.

This receptor was obtained from a man aged 45-65 years with COVID-19, enrolled during active disease. J is TRBJ1-2 and V is TRBV6-5; D gene unclear. The sample taken for sequencing was peripheral blood. CDR3 DNA sequence: TGTGCCAGCATGATTAGTGTCTATGGCTACACCTTC. It encodes CASMISVYGYTF.